A selection of T cell receptor beta chains follows, all from one sample in a study of T cell responses to AZD1222 COVID-19 vaccine. Some clones are missing from TCRdb's copy, which holds only in-frame ones; the method was immunoSEQ multiplex PCR. The profile covers roughly 120,000 clones, with about 85% appearing a single time and around 6.2% taken by the ten largest. The sequencing used peripheral blood, collected on day 0 of AZD1222 vaccination. The receptors derive from an adult in good health. CDR3s include the opening cysteine and the closing phenylalanine or tryptophan. D genes are given only for firm matches. Some rows have no size entry. The others give once, few or many, or a class for an expanded clone.

j_call: TRBJ1-1
v_call: TRBV29-1
d_call: .
clone_size: once
cdr3_aa: CSVDRSEAFF
cdr3_nt: TGCAGCGTTGATCGCTCTGAAGCTTTCTTT

j_call: TRBJ1-6
v_call: TRBV5-1
d_call: .
clone_size: .
cdr3_aa: CASSLDVGAYNSPLHF
cdr3_nt: TGCGCCAGCAGCTTGGACGTGGGAGCCTATAATTCACCCCTCCACTTT

j_call: TRBJ2-7
v_call: TRBV4-2
d_call: TRBD1
clone_size: .
cdr3_aa: CASSQGGGTGSYEQYF
cdr3_nt: TGTGCCAGCAGCCAAGGGGGTGGGACAGGGTCCTACGAGCAGTACTTC

j_call: TRBJ1-5
v_call: TRBV7-9
d_call: .
clone_size: once
cdr3_aa: CASSLSANQPQHF
cdr3_nt: TGTGCCAGCAGCTTATCGGCCAATCAGCCCCAGCATTTT

j_call: TRBJ2-3
v_call: TRBV4-2
d_call: TRBD2
clone_size: .
cdr3_aa: CASSQESAGGPDTQYF
cdr3_nt: TGTGCCAGCAGCCAAGAGTCGGCGGGGGGGCCCGATACGCAGTATTTT

j_call: TRBJ1-4
v_call: TRBV5-4
d_call: .
clone_size: once
cdr3_aa: CASSSGRVNEKLFF
cdr3_nt: TGTGCCAGCAGCTCGGGACGGGTTAATGAAAAACTGTTTTTT

j_call: TRBJ1-6
v_call: TRBV27
d_call: TRBD1
clone_size: .
cdr3_aa: CASSRGTGDNSPLHF
cdr3_nt: TGTGCCAGCAGCAGAGGGACAGGGGACAATTCACCCCTCCACTTT

j_call: TRBJ1-1
v_call: TRBV5-4
d_call: .
clone_size: .
cdr3_aa: CASSLQGRDTEAFF
cdr3_nt: TGTGCCAGCAGCTTACAGGGAAGGGACACTGAAGCTTTCTTT

j_call: TRBJ2-7
v_call: TRBV28
d_call: .
clone_size: .
cdr3_aa: CASSLDVEGTGSTYEQYF
cdr3_nt: TGTGCCAGCAGTTTAGACGTGGAGGGCACAGGGAGCACCTACGAGCAGTACTTC

j_call: TRBJ2-7
v_call: TRBV6-5
d_call: .
clone_size: few
cdr3_aa: CASSPTPTRQVEQYF
cdr3_nt: TGTGCCAGCAGTCCGACCCCCACGAGGCAGGTCGAGCAGTACTTC

j_call: TRBJ2-7
v_call: TRBV19
d_call: .
clone_size: .
cdr3_aa: CASSAGRVFNEQYF
cdr3_nt: TGTGCCAGTAGTGCGGGCAGGGTTTTCAACGAGCAGTACTTC

j_call: TRBJ2-3
v_call: TRBV5-1
d_call: .
clone_size: .
cdr3_aa: CASRTEAGTDTQYF
cdr3_nt: TGCGCCAGCAGGACGGAGGCAGGAACAGATACGCAGTATTTT

j_call: TRBJ1-1
v_call: TRBV9
d_call: .
clone_size: .
cdr3_aa: CASSRFIRDEGAFF
cdr3_nt: TGTGCCAGCAGCCGTTTTATAAGGGACGAAGGAGCTTTCTTT

j_call: TRBJ2-7
v_call: TRBV27
d_call: .
clone_size: .
cdr3_aa: CASTQGGEQYF
cdr3_nt: TGTGCCAGCACCCAGGGGGGCGAGCAGTACTTC

j_call: TRBJ1-5
v_call: TRBV18
d_call: TRBD1
clone_size: .
cdr3_aa: CASSGGGQLGKQPQHF
cdr3_nt: TGTGCCAGCTCAGGCGGGGGACAGTTAGGTAAACAGCCCCAGCATTTT

j_call: TRBJ1-2
v_call: TRBV29-1
d_call: TRBD1
clone_size: .
cdr3_aa: CSVPRGREGAYGYTF
cdr3_nt: TGCAGCGTTCCCCGGGGCAGGGAGGGGGCTTATGGCTACACCTTC

j_call: TRBJ1-1
v_call: TRBV5-1
d_call: TRBD1
clone_size: .
cdr3_aa: CASSLTPGQGNTEAFF
cdr3_nt: TGCGCCAGCAGCTTGACCCCGGGACAGGGTAACACTGAAGCTTTCTTT

j_call: TRBJ2-7
v_call: TRBV15
d_call: .
clone_size: .
cdr3_aa: CATSRGPPMVLYEQYF
cdr3_nt: TGTGCCACCAGCAGAGGCCCCCCGATGGTCCTCTACGAGCAGTACTTC

j_call: TRBJ1-2
v_call: TRBV7-2
d_call: .
clone_size: .
cdr3_aa: CASSLDWYNYGYTF
cdr3_nt: TGTGCCAGCAGCTTAGATTGGTATAACTATGGCTACACCTTC

j_call: TRBJ1-6
v_call: TRBV15
d_call: .
clone_size: .
cdr3_aa: CATSREAATLGSPLHF
cdr3_nt: TGTGCCACCAGCAGAGAAGCGGCGACCTTAGGTTCACCCCTCCACTTT

j_call: TRBJ2-1
v_call: TRBV27
d_call: TRBD2
clone_size: .
cdr3_aa: CASSFSGGPFNEQFF
cdr3_nt: TGTGCCAGCAGTTTCTCGGGGGGGCCATTTAATGAGCAGTTCTTC

j_call: TRBJ1-1
v_call: TRBV28
d_call: .
clone_size: .
cdr3_aa: CASSVGPGAFF
cdr3_nt: TGTGCCAGCAGTGTGGGGCCGGGAGCTTTCTTT

j_call: TRBJ1-1
v_call: TRBV14
d_call: .
clone_size: .
cdr3_aa: CASSHNFNTEAFF
cdr3_nt: TGTGCCAGCAGCCATAATTTTAACACTGAAGCTTTCTTT

j_call: TRBJ2-3
v_call: TRBV3-1/TRBV3-2
d_call: TRBD1
clone_size: .
cdr3_aa: CASSQGQGRYF
cdr3_nt: TGTGCCAGCAGCCAAGGACAGGGTAGATATTTT

j_call: TRBJ2-7
v_call: TRBV5-6
d_call: TRBD1
clone_size: few
cdr3_aa: CASSLAEVRRGPSYEQYF
cdr3_nt: TGTGCCAGCAGCTTGGCCGAAGTGAGAAGGGGGCCGTCCTACGAGCAGTACTTC

j_call: TRBJ2-4
v_call: TRBV15
d_call: .
clone_size: .
cdr3_aa: CATAGTKNIQYF
cdr3_nt: TGTGCCACCGCGGGGACCAAAAACATTCAGTACTTC

j_call: TRBJ1-5
v_call: TRBV2
d_call: .
clone_size: .
cdr3_aa: CASSVESGSNQPQHF
cdr3_nt: TGTGCCAGCAGTGTCGAGTCAGGGTCCAATCAGCCCCAGCATTTT

j_call: TRBJ2-3
v_call: TRBV6-4
d_call: TRBD1
clone_size: few
cdr3_aa: CASSDSGGGIDTQYF
cdr3_nt: TGTGCCAGCAGTGACTCAGGGGGCGGAATAGATACGCAGTATTTT

j_call: TRBJ2-5
v_call: TRBV15
d_call: TRBD1
clone_size: .
cdr3_aa: CATSRETPGQQETQYF
cdr3_nt: TGTGCCACCAGCAGAGAAACTCCGGGACAGCAAGAGACCCAGTACTTC

j_call: TRBJ1-6
v_call: TRBV4-2
d_call: .
clone_size: few
cdr3_aa: CASSQSRASSYNSPLHF
cdr3_nt: TGTGCCAGCAGCCAATCCAGGGCGAGCTCCTATAATTCACCCCTCCACTTT

j_call: TRBJ1-1
v_call: TRBV27
d_call: .
clone_size: .
cdr3_aa: CASSPGTANTEAFF
cdr3_nt: TGTGCCAGCAGTCCCGGGACGGCGAACACTGAAGCTTTCTTT

j_call: TRBJ2-1
v_call: TRBV20-1
d_call: TRBD2
clone_size: .
cdr3_aa: CSASRVAGGPHEQFF
cdr3_nt: TGCAGTGCTAGTCGGGTAGCGGGGGGGCCACATGAGCAGTTCTTC

j_call: TRBJ1-4
v_call: TRBV6-5
d_call: .
clone_size: .
cdr3_aa: CASRTPGVKLFF
cdr3_nt: TGTGCCAGCAGGACGCCGGGGGTAAAACTGTTTTTT

j_call: TRBJ1-1
v_call: TRBV4-3
d_call: .
clone_size: few
cdr3_aa: CASSQERRLYTEAFF
cdr3_nt: TGCGCCAGCAGCCAAGAAAGGAGGCTGTACACTGAAGCTTTCTTT

j_call: TRBJ2-7
v_call: TRBV12-3/TRBV12-4
d_call: .
clone_size: .
cdr3_aa: CASSPDGFNPHF
cdr3_nt: TGTGCCAGCAGTCCGGACGGGTTCAACCCCCACTTC

j_call: TRBJ1-1
v_call: TRBV5-6
d_call: TRBD1
clone_size: .
cdr3_aa: CASSTSQGAEAFF
cdr3_nt: TGTGCCAGCAGCACGTCACAGGGGGCCGAAGCTTTCTTT

j_call: TRBJ1-1
v_call: TRBV10-3
d_call: TRBD1
clone_size: few
cdr3_aa: CAISQGVRRPEAFF
cdr3_nt: TGTGCCATTTCCCAGGGGGTTCGCCGCCCTGAAGCTTTCTTT

j_call: TRBJ1-2
v_call: TRBV19
d_call: TRBD1
clone_size: once
cdr3_aa: CASSMTGDGDYGYTF
cdr3_nt: TGTGCCAGTAGTATGACAGGGGATGGAGACTATGGCTACACCTTC

j_call: TRBJ2-2
v_call: TRBV6-2/TRBV6-3
d_call: TRBD1
clone_size: .
cdr3_aa: CASSPQTGGTTGELFF
cdr3_nt: TGTGCCAGCAGCCCTCAGACAGGGGGTACCACCGGGGAGCTGTTTTTT

j_call: TRBJ2-7
v_call: TRBV7-6
d_call: TRBD2
clone_size: .
cdr3_aa: CASSLGAGGINEQYF
cdr3_nt: TGTGCCAGCAGCTTAGGGGCGGGGGGTATCAACGAGCAGTACTTC

j_call: TRBJ2-5
v_call: TRBV29-1
d_call: .
clone_size: .
cdr3_aa: CSVEDLQIDQETQYF
cdr3_nt: TGCAGCGTTGAAGATCTCCAGATCGACCAAGAGACCCAGTACTTC

j_call: TRBJ1-3
v_call: TRBV5-1
d_call: TRBD1
clone_size: .
cdr3_aa: CASSLEPGQGVPGNTIYF
cdr3_nt: TGCGCCAGCAGCTTGGAACCGGGACAGGGAGTCCCTGGAAACACCATATATTTT

j_call: TRBJ2-7
v_call: TRBV20-1
d_call: .
clone_size: many
cdr3_aa: CSAGQLVGQYF
cdr3_nt: TGCAGTGCTGGGCAGCTGGTTGGGCAGTACTTC

j_call: TRBJ1-6
v_call: TRBV7-6
d_call: TRBD1
clone_size: .
cdr3_aa: CASSFITRDSPRVNSYNSPLHF
cdr3_nt: TGTGCCAGCAGCTTCATCACAAGGGACAGCCCAAGGGTAAACTCCTATAATTCACCCCTCCACTTT

j_call: TRBJ2-7
v_call: TRBV18
d_call: .
clone_size: once
cdr3_aa: CASSPETGGALQSYEQYF
cdr3_nt: TGTGCCAGCTCACCCGAAACTGGTGGGGCCTTACAATCCTACGAGCAGTACTTC

j_call: TRBJ2-2
v_call: TRBV5-5
d_call: .
clone_size: .
cdr3_aa: CASSPDSSNTGELFF
cdr3_nt: TGTGCCAGCAGCCCGGACAGCTCGAACACCGGGGAGCTGTTTTTT

j_call: TRBJ2-2
v_call: TRBV19
d_call: .
clone_size: .
cdr3_aa: CASSITRGYTGELFF
cdr3_nt: TGTGCCAGTAGTATAACCAGGGGTTACACCGGGGAGCTGTTTTTT

j_call: TRBJ1-5
v_call: TRBV27
d_call: .
clone_size: .
cdr3_aa: CASSYDGGRGQPQHF
cdr3_nt: TGTGCCAGCAGCTACGACGGCGGGAGGGGTCAGCCCCAGCATTTT

j_call: TRBJ1-2
v_call: TRBV28
d_call: .
clone_size: .
cdr3_aa: CASSPSGSGFNGYTF
cdr3_nt: TGTGCCAGCAGTCCCTCAGGCAGCGGTTTCAATGGCTACACCTTC

j_call: TRBJ1-5
v_call: TRBV2
d_call: .
clone_size: .
cdr3_aa: CASGGNRVKNQPQHF
cdr3_nt: TGTGCCAGCGGGGGAAACCGGGTGAAAAATCAGCCCCAGCATTTT

j_call: TRBJ1-1
v_call: TRBV7-2
d_call: .
clone_size: .
cdr3_aa: CASSFGGALGTEAFF
cdr3_nt: TGTGCCAGCAGCTTTGGGGGGGCTTTGGGTACTGAAGCTTTCTTT

j_call: TRBJ1-6
v_call: TRBV11-2
d_call: .
clone_size: .
cdr3_aa: CASSPWGSDNSPLHF
cdr3_nt: TGTGCCAGCAGCCCTTGGGGTAGTGATAATTCACCCCTCCACTTT

j_call: TRBJ1-2
v_call: TRBV14
d_call: .
clone_size: once
cdr3_aa: CASSPSRGFGYTF
cdr3_nt: TGTGCCAGCAGCCCCAGTAGGGGGTTTGGCTACACCTTC

j_call: TRBJ1-2
v_call: TRBV6-5
d_call: .
clone_size: .
cdr3_aa: CASSPVPTALYGYTF
cdr3_nt: TGTGCCAGCTCGCCGGTCCCAACAGCCCTCTATGGCTACACCTTC